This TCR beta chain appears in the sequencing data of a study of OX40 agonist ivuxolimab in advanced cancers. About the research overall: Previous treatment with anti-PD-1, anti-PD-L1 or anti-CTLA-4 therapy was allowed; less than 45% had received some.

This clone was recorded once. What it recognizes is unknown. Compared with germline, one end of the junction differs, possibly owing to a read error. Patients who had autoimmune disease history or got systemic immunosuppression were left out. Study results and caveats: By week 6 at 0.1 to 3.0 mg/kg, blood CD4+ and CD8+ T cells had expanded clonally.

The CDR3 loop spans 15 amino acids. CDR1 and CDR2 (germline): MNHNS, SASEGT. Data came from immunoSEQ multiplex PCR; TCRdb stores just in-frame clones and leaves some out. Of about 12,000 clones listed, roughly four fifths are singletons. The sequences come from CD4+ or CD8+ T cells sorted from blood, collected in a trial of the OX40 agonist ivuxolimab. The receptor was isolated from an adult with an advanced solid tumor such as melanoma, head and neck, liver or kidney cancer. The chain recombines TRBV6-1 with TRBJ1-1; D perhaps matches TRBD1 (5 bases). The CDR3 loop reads CAISESNRLNTEAFF. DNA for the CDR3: TGTGCCATCAGTGAGTCAAACAGGCTGAACACTGAAGCTTTCTTT.